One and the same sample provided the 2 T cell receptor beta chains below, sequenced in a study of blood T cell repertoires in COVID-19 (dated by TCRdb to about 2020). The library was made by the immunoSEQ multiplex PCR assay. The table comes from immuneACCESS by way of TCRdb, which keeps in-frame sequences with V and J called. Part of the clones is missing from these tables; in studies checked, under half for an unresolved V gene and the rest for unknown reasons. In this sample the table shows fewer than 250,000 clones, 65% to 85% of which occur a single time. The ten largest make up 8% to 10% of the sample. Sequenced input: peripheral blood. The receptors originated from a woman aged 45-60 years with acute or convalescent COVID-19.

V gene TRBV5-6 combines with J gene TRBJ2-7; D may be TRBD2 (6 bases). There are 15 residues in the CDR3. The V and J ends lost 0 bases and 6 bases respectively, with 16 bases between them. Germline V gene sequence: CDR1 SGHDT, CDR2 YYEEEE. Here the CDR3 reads CASSLVTGDVGEQYF. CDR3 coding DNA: TGTGCCAGCAGCTTGGTCACGGGGGACGTGGGCGAGCAGTACTTC.

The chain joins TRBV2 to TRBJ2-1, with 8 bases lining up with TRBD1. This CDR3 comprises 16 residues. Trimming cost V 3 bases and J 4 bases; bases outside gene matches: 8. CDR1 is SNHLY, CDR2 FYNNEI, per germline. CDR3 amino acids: CASSEENRGKYNEQFF. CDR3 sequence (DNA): TGTGCCAGCAGTGAGGAGAACAGGGGGAAATACAATGAGCAGTTCTTC.